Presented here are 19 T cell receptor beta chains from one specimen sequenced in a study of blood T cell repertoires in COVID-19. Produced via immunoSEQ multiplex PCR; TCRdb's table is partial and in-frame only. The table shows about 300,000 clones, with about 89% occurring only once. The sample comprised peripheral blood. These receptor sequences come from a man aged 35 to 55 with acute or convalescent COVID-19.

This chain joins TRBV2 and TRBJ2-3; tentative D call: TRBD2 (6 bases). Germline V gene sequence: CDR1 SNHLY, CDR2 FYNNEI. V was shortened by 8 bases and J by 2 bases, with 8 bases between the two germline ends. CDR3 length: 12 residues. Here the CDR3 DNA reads TGTGCCAGCGGCGGGGACACAGATACGCAGTATTTT. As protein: CASGGDTDTQYF. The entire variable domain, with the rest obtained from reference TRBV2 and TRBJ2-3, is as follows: EPEVTQTPSHQVTQMGQEVILRCVPISNHLYFYWYRQILGQKVEFLVSFYNNEISEKSEIFDDQFSVERPDGSNFTLKIRSTKLEDSAMYFCASGGDTDTQYFGPGTRLTVL.

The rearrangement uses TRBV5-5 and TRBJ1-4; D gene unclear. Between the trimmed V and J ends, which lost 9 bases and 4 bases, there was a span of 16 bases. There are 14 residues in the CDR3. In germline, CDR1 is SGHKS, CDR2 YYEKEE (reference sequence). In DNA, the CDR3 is TGTGCCACCAGGCCACAAGAAGTTAATGAAAAACTGTTTTTT. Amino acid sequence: CATRPQEVNEKLFF.

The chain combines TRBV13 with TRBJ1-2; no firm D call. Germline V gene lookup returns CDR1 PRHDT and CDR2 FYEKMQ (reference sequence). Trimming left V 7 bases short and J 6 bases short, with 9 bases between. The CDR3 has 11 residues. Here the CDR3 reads CASKGGDGYTF. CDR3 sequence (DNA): TGTGCCAGCAAGGGCGGGGATGGCTACACCTTC.

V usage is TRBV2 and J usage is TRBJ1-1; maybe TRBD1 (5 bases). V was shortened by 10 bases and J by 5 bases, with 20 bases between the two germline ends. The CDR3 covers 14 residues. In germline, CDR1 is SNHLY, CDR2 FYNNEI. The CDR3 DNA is TGTGCCACCGAAAAGGGGAGGAGAGGGACTGAAGCTTTCTTT. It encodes CATEKGRRGTEAFF.

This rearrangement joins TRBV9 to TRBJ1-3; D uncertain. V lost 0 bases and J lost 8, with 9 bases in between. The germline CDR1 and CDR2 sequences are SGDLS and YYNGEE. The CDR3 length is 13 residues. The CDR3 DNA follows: TGTGCCAGCAGCGTAGTGGGTGAGGACACCATATATTTT. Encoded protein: CASSVVGEDTIYF.

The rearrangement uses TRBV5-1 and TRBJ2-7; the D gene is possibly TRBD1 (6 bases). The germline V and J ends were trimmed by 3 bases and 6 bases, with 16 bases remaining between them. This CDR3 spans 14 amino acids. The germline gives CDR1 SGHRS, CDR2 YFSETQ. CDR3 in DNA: TGCGCCAGCAGCTCCGACAGGATGTTATCCGAGCAGTACTTC. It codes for CASSSDRMLSEQYF.

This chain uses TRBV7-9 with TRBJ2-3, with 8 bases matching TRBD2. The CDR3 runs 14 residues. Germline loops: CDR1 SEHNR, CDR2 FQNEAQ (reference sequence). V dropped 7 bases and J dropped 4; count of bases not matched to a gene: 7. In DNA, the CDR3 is TGTGCCAGCATTAAGAGCGGGGGCGCAGATACGCAGTATTTT. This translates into CASIKSGGADTQYF.

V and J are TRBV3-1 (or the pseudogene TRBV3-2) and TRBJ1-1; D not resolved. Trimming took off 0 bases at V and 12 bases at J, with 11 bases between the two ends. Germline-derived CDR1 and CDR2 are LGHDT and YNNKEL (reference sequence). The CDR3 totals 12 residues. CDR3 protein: CASSQDKQVPFF. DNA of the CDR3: TGTGCCAGCAGCCAAGATAAGCAGGTACCTTTCTTT.

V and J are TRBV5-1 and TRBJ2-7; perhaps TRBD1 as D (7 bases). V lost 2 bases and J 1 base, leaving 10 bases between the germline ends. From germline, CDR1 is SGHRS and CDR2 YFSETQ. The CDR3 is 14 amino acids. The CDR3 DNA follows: TGCGCCAGCAGCTTCGGGGGACAGTCCTACGAGCAGTACTTC. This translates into CASSFGGQSYEQYF.

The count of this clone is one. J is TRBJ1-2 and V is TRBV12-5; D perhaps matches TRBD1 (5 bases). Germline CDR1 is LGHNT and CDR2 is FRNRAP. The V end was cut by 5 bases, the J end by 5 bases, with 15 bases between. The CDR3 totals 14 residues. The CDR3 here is CASGPVTVVYGYTF. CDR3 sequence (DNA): TGTGCTAGTGGTCCGGTGACAGTCGTTTATGGCTACACCTTC.

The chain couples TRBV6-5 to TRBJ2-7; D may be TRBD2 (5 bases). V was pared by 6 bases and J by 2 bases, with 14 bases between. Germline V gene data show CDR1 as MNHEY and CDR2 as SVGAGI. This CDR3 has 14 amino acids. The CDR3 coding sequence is TGTGCCAGCAGCCCACGGGGTTCTACCTACGAGCAGTACTTC. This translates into CASSPRGSTYEQYF.

For the CDR3, the DNA is TGTGCCAGCAGCCAGGGGAACGGAGATACGCAGTATTTT. Translating it yields CASSQGNGDTQYF. The chain carries TRBV13 and TRBJ2-3; a weak D match, TRBD1 (6 bases). V was cut by 5 bases and J by 5 bases, with 11 bases left in between. The CDR3 sequence is 13 residues long. Germline V gene data show CDR1 as PRHDT and CDR2 as FYEKMQ (reference sequence). The full variable domain, its missing parts supplied by reference TRBV13 and TRBJ2-3, is AAGVIQSPRHLIKEKRETATLKCYPIPRHDTVYWYQQGPGQDPQFLISFYEKMQSDKGSIPDRFSAQQFSDYHSELNMSSLELGDSALYFCASSQGNGDTQYFGPGTRLTVL.

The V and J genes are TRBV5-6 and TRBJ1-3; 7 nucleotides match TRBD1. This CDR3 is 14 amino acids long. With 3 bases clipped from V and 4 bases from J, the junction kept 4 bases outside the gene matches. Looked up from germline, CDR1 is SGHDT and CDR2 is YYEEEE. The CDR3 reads CASSWGQLGNTIYF. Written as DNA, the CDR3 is TGTGCCAGCAGCTGGGGACAGTTAGGAAACACCATATATTTT. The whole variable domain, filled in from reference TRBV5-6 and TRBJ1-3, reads DAGVTQSPTHLIKTRGQQVTLRCSPKSGHDTVSWYQQALGQGPQFIFQYYEEEERQRGNFPDRFSGHQFPNYSSELNVNALLLGDSALYLCASSWGQLGNTIYFGEGSWLTVV.

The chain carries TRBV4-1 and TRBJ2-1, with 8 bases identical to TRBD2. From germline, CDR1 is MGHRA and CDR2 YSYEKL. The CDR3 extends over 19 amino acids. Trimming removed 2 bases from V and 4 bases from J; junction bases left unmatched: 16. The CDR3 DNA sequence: TGCGCCAGCAGCCAAATCGGAACGGCGGGGGGTCTCGCTTACAATGAGCAGTTCTTC. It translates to CASSQIGTAGGLAYNEQFF.

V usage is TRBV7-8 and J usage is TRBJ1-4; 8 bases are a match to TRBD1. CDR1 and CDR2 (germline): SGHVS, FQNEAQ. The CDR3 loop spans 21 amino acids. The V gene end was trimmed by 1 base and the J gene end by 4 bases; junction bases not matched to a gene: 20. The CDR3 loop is CASSLGQGARSRLPINEKLFF. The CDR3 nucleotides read TGTGCCAGCAGCTTAGGCCAGGGGGCGCGGTCACGTCTTCCTATTAATGAAAAACTGTTTTTT.

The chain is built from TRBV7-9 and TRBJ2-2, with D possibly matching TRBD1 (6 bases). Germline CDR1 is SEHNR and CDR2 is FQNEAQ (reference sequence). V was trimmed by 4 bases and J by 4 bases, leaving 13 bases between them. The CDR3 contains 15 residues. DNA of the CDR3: TGTGCCAGCAGCTGGGCCAGGGGAATCACCGGGGAGCTGTTTTTT. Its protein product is CASSWARGITGELFF.

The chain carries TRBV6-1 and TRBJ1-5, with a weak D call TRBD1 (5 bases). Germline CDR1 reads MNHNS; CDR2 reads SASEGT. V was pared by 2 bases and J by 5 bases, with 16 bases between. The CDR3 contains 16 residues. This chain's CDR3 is CASSEMGEGRYQPQHF. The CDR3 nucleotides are TGTGCCAGCAGTGAAATGGGGGAGGGGCGTTATCAGCCCCAGCATTTT.

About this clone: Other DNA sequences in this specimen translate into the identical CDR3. Here the CDR3 DNA reads TGTGCCAGCAGCTCTCGGACAGGGAGCTACGAGCAGTACTTC. Translated: CASSSRTGSYEQYF. This chain uses TRBV7-9 with TRBJ2-7; TRBD1 aligns across 8 bases. Germline CDR1 and CDR2: SEHNR and FQNEAQ (reference sequence). CDR3 length equals 14 residues. Trimming took 4 bases from V and 3 from J; bases not matched to a gene: 5.

CDR3 coding DNA: TGTGCCAGCAGCTTAGAGGGACAGGGCTACGAGCAGTACTTC. Residues: CASSLEGQGYEQYF. V gene TRBV7-8 combines with J gene TRBJ2-7, with 9 bases that match TRBD1. Germline-derived CDR1 and CDR2 are SGHVS and FQNEAQ. The CDR3 covers 14 residues. The junction had 1 base not matched to a gene; V was cut back by 1 base and J by 3 bases.